This is a list of T cell receptor beta chains from one sample in a study of T cells in Graves' hyperthyroidism and ophthalmopathy. TCRdb recomputed calls from the multiplex PCR reads with MiXCR, one row per CDR3 protein. The data show 730,000 or so distinct CDR3 sequences, 18% seen once. Specimen: blood. These receptors were collected from a woman between 45 and 65 years old with Graves' hyperthyroidism that later progressed to Graves' ophthalmopathy. CDR3s include the opening cysteine and the closing phenylalanine or tryptophan. A D gene is named only where the DNA matches it firmly. Only some rows state a clone size, as once, few, many or a class for expanded clones.

d_call: TRBD1; j_call: TRBJ1-1; v_call: TRBV6-9; clone_size: once; cdr3_aa: CASSSPGQVYTEAFF
d_call: TRBD1; j_call: TRBJ1-1; v_call: TRBV20-1; clone_size: few; cdr3_aa: CSARDRGNIDTEAFF
d_call: NA; j_call: TRBJ2-1; v_call: TRBV6-2/TRBV6-3; clone_size: NA; cdr3_aa: CASSKEPRVHGSYNEQFF
d_call: NA; j_call: TRBJ1-1; v_call: TRBV27; clone_size: few; cdr3_aa: CASSLSRDGRLAFF
d_call: NA; j_call: TRBJ1-2; v_call: TRBV12-5; clone_size: NA; cdr3_aa: CASGFIIGGVDSSNYGYTF
d_call: NA; j_call: TRBJ1-5; v_call: TRBV27; clone_size: few; cdr3_aa: CASSLRKYSNQPQHF
d_call: TRBD1; j_call: TRBJ1-2; v_call: TRBV7-3; clone_size: NA; cdr3_aa: CASPGTGEEIYGYTF
d_call: NA; j_call: TRBJ1-6; v_call: TRBV18; clone_size: NA; cdr3_aa: CASSRSQEDSPLHF
d_call: NA; j_call: TRBJ2-7; v_call: TRBV7-6; clone_size: NA; cdr3_aa: CASSLDLAGPAEQYF
d_call: NA; j_call: TRBJ1-1; v_call: TRBV19; clone_size: NA; cdr3_aa: CASSISGVPEAFF
d_call: NA; j_call: TRBJ2-2; v_call: TRBV24-1; clone_size: many; cdr3_aa: CATSDWVNTGELFF
d_call: NA; j_call: TRBJ1-2; v_call: TRBV6-1; clone_size: NA; cdr3_aa: CASVLVDTSSYGYTF
d_call: TRBD2; j_call: TRBJ2-1; v_call: TRBV11-3; clone_size: many; cdr3_aa: CASIPGGDYNEQFF
d_call: NA; j_call: TRBJ1-1; v_call: TRBV20-1; clone_size: many; cdr3_aa: CSAPGQANTEAFF
d_call: NA; j_call: TRBJ1-5; v_call: TRBV5-1; clone_size: many; cdr3_aa: CASSLDTGGGNQPQHF
d_call: NA; j_call: TRBJ2-5; v_call: TRBV20-1; clone_size: many; cdr3_aa: CSARWEDLSPTQYF
d_call: TRBD1; j_call: TRBJ1-4; v_call: TRBV5-1; clone_size: few; cdr3_aa: CASSLGTGTHEKLFF
d_call: TRBD1; j_call: TRBJ2-1; v_call: TRBV10-1; clone_size: NA; cdr3_aa: CASSLTGGISYNEQFF
d_call: NA; j_call: TRBJ1-5; v_call: TRBV27; clone_size: NA; cdr3_aa: CASSFSGDHQPQHF
d_call: NA; j_call: TRBJ2-4; v_call: TRBV30; clone_size: NA; cdr3_aa: CAWSIDQWSIQYF
d_call: NA; j_call: TRBJ2-3; v_call: TRBV19; clone_size: few; cdr3_aa: CASSISSEHTDTQYF
d_call: NA; j_call: TRBJ1-2; v_call: TRBV10-3; clone_size: NA; cdr3_aa: CATQQSSNYGYTF
d_call: NA; j_call: TRBJ2-7; v_call: TRBV6-1; clone_size: once; cdr3_aa: CASSEAPLSYEQYF
d_call: NA; j_call: TRBJ1-6; v_call: TRBV7-6; clone_size: NA; cdr3_aa: CASSLDSVLSYNSPLHF
d_call: TRBD1; j_call: TRBJ1-2; v_call: TRBV25-1; clone_size: NA; cdr3_aa: CASRLTGEMGYTF